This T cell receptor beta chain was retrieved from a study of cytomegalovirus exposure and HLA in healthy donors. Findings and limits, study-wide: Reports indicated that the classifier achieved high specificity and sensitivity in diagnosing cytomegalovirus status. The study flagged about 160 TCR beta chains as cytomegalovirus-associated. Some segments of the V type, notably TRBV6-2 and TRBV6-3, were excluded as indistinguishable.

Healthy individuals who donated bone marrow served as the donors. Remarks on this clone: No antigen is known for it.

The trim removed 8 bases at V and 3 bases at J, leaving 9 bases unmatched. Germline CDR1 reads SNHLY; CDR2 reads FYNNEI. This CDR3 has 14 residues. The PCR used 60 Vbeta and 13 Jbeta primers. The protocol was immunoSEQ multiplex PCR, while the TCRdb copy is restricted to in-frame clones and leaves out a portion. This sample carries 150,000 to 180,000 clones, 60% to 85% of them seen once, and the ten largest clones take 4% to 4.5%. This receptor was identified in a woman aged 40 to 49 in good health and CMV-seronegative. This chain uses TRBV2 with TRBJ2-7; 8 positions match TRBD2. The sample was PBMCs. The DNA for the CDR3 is TGTGCCAGCTCTGCGGGAGCGGGGGACTACGAGCAGTACTTC. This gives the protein CASSAGAGDYEQYF.